This TCR beta chain was profiled in a study of Ad26.COV2.S vaccination and SARS-CoV-2 variants. Study-wide context: The COV1001 Ad26.COV2.S trial arm included the donor.

Overall study results and limits: Spike-specific TCR breadth in vaccine recipients exceeded that seen in placebo recipients. Breadth of non-spike TCRs did not differ between vaccinees and placebo recipients.

The treatment is: over 15 received Ad26.COV2.S at low or high dose, single or two shots; about 5 received placebo; per-sample allocation not given. Samples analyzed were those drawn on day 63 after the first vaccine or placebo injection. The CDR3 has 13 amino acids. Germline CDR1 and CDR2: ENHRY and SYGVKD. V shed 3 bases and J 6 bases; nucleotides not matched to a gene: 2. Generated by immunoSEQ multiplex PCR, the TCRdb table keeps only in-frame clones and is missing some. The sample includes a few hundred thousand clones, 89% seen only once; the top ten take 1.5% to 2%. As concerns this clone: The antigen is unknown.

Sequenced material: peripheral blood, taken in a trial of Ad26.COV2.S vaccine versus placebo. This sequence was found in a person aged 18-60 years who received the Ad26.COV2.S COVID-19 vaccine or a placebo. V and J are TRBV10-3 and TRBJ1-2; 9 bases fit TRBD1. CDR3 protein: CAISDTGGDGYTF. The CDR3 DNA is TGTGCCATCAGTGATACAGGGGGCGATGGCTACACCTTC.